This T cell receptor beta chain is from a study of early T cells in non-severe SARS-CoV-2 infection. This clonotype was found many times. Trimming took off 0 bases at V and 0 bases at J, with 9 bases between the two ends. CDR1 and CDR2 (germline): SGHAT, FQNNGV. This CDR3 contains 15 residues. TCRdb fed the 5' RACE reads into MiXCR, producing one record per CDR3 protein. The sample records about 81,000 distinct CDR3 sequences, 5% to 6.5% being singletons. This rearrangement joins TRBV11-2 to TRBJ2-7; possibly TRBD1 for D (5 bases). The sequence came from an adult who was a healthcare worker with PCR-confirmed SARS-CoV-2 infection or an uninfected control (not recorded which). Sequenced input: whole blood. In nucleotides, the CDR3 is TGTGCCAGCAGCTTAGATACAGGCACCTCCTACGAGCAGTACTTC. Translating gives CASSLDTGTSYEQYF.